Reported below is one T cell receptor beta chain. Sample-barcoded 5' priming and a J-beta primer mix drove a second PCR of roughly 6 to 12 cycles. The template-switch adaptor, which had 12 random nucleotides, put a tag on each cDNA molecule. TCRdb recomputed calls from the 5' RACE reads with MiXCR, one row per CDR3 protein. This table has more than 900,000 distinct CDR3 sequences, 25% to 30% appearing once. This sample stems from a study of blood T cells in healthy people across ages. J gave up 4 bases and V 5 bases, and 11 bases lay outside the gene matches. Germline V gives CDR1 SGHTA, CDR2 FQGTGA. This CDR3 has 16 amino acids. The sample also formed part of further work on T cells of mothers and their children. As that study records: Researchers put all of the extracted RNA into cDNA synthesis, using around 1.5 ug per 15 ul.

Material: blood. V gene TRBV7-3 combines with J gene TRBJ2-5; 9 nucleotides align to TRBD2. This clonotype was obtained from a woman aged 35 to 49 in good health. CDR3 residues: CASSQGLAGRVETQYF. The CDR3 bases are TGTGCCAGCAGCCAAGGGCTAGCGGGGAGGGTAGAGACCCAGTACTTC.